A single sample is the source of the 24 T cell receptor beta chains below, sequenced in a study of CD8+CD57+ T cells in acquired aplastic anemia. Researchers used genomic DNA as the template to profile TCR beta VDJ and CDR3. Via MiXCR, TCRdb re-called the reads, giving one row per CDR3 protein. The data show about 110,000 distinct CDR3 sequences, 50% to 65% seen once. The sequenced material came from sorted CD4+, CD8+, or CD8+CD57+ T cells (not recorded which) from PBMCs. These receptors all come from a human donor in good health, serving as a control.

Only a few counts were recorded for this clonotype. V usage is TRBV29-1 and J usage is TRBJ2-7; 8 nucleotides line up with TRBD1. Germline CDR1 reads SQVTM; CDR2 reads ANQGSEA. Trimming cost V 6 bases and J 2 bases; bases outside gene matches: 3. The CDR3 has 12 amino acids. CDR3 DNA: TGCAGCGTAGGACAGGGAACCTACGAGCAGTACTTC. Amino acids: CSVGQGTYEQYF.

The J gene is TRBJ2-7, the V gene TRBV13, with D possibly TRBD2 on 5 matching bases. The V end lost 4 bases, the J end lost 2 bases, and 15 bases lay between the germline ends. CDR1 and CDR2 (germline): PRHDT, FYEKMQ (reference sequence). The CDR3 spans 15 residues. DNA for the CDR3: TGTGCCAGCAGCTCAAAATGGACTGACACCTACGAGCAGTACTTC. This translates into CASSSKWTDTYEQYF.

V gene TRBV29-1 combines with J gene TRBJ2-5; tentative D call: TRBD2 (7 bases). The CDR3 consists of 16 residues. The V end was cut by 0 bases, the J end by 1 base, with 15 bases between. Germline V gives CDR1 SQVTM, CDR2 ANQGSEA. The CDR3 reads CSVEDRVGGGQETQYF. CDR3 in DNA: TGCAGCGTTGAAGATCGGGTGGGAGGGGGCCAAGAGACCCAGTACTTC.

This chain joins TRBV24-1 and TRBJ2-2, with D maybe TRBD1 (5 bases). In germline, CDR1 is KGHDR, CDR2 SFDVKD. The CDR3 is made up of 15 amino acids. The V end lost 3 bases, the J end lost 2 bases, and 9 bases lay between the germline ends. This CDR3 is CATSDPRANTGELFF. The CDR3 DNA follows: TGTGCCACCAGTGATCCCAGGGCAAACACCGGGGAGCTGTTTTTT.

To note about this clonotype: The junction departs from germline at one end; a sequencing error may be responsible. The chain links TRBV25-1 to TRBJ2-7, with 8 bases lining up with TRBD2. CDR1 and CDR2 from the germline V gene are MGHDK and SYGVNS. The CDR3 sequence is 15 residues long. CDR3 residues: CAGSQPSGGSYEQYF. CDR3 coding DNA: TGTGCCGGCAGCCAACCGAGCGGGGGCTCCTACGAGCAGTACTTC.

This clonotype has a handful of counts. In DNA, the CDR3 is TGTGCCAGCAGTTACTCGACTCCGGGACTCCCGGTGAGCACAGATACGCAGTATTTT. This codes for CASSYSTPGLPVSTDTQYF. V usage is TRBV6-2 or TRBV6-3 and J usage is TRBJ2-3; weak D call: TRBD2 (6 bases). Germline V gene data show CDR1 as MNHEY and CDR2 as SVGEGT. V lost 0 bases and J 0 bases, leaving 19 bases between the germline ends. The CDR3 covers 19 residues.

V is TRBV6-1 and J is TRBJ1-2, with TRBD1 as a possible D gene (5 bases). V lost 11 bases and J 6 bases, leaving 16 bases between the germline ends. The CDR3 has 12 residues. Germline V gene sequence: CDR1 MNHNS, CDR2 SASEGT. The CDR3 DNA follows: TGTGCCGTACGGAGGGGCGCGGATGGCTACACCTTC. Residues: CAVRRGADGYTF.

This clonotype was observed at least ten times. V usage is TRBV6-1 and J usage is TRBJ2-3, with 10 bases identical to TRBD2. The germline V gene has CDR1 MNHNS and CDR2 SASEGT. The CDR3 consists of 17 residues. The ends lost 6 bases at V and 1 base at J; junction bases unmatched: 10. This CDR3 is CASRGVLAGLRTDTQYF. CDR3 bases: TGTGCCAGCAGGGGGGTACTAGCGGGGCTACGCACAGATACGCAGTATTTT.

CDR3 bases: TGTGCCAGCAGTGATGGGACAGGGAACCTTGAAGCTTTCTTT. This codes for CASSDGTGNLEAFF. The chain uses TRBV25-1 and TRBJ1-1, with 9 positions matching TRBD1. V lost 3 bases to trimming and J lost 7 bases; unmatched junction nucleotides: 6. The germline gives CDR1 MGHDK, CDR2 SYGVNS. The CDR3 has 14 residues.

The rearrangement uses TRBV3-1 and TRBJ1-4; D unclear. CDR3 size: 20 residues. Germline assignment: CDR1 LGHDT and CDR2 YNNKEL (reference sequence). V lost 0 bases and J lost 0, with 20 bases in between. The CDR3 DNA reads as TGTGCCAGCAGCCAAGAGGCATGCCGTGTAGCCCAAACAACTAATGAAAAACTGTTTTTT. Protein product: CASSQEACRVAQTTNEKLFF.

The sample holds a few counts of this clonotype. The gene calls are TRBV29-1 and TRBJ1-2, with 8 nucleotides matching TRBD1. After removal of 4 bases from V and 4 bases from J, the junction contained 8 bases not matched to a gene. This CDR3 is built from 14 residues. Per the germline V gene, CDR1 is SQVTM and CDR2 is ANQGSEA. CDR3 bases: TGCAGCGTTGGATCGGGACAGGAAACCTATGGCTACACCTTC. Its translation: CSVGSGQETYGYTF.

This clonotype came up a few times. This rearrangement joins TRBV11-1 to TRBJ2-3; 12 bases map to TRBD1. Germline V lookup: CDR1 SGHAT, CDR2 FQDESV (reference sequence). The CDR3 totals 16 residues. V was clipped by 5 bases and J by 4 bases; unmatched bases: 7. The CDR3 DNA is TGTGCCAGCAGCCCGGGACAGGGGGCGAGGGCAGATACGCAGTATTTT. Translation: CASSPGQGARADTQYF.

The genes are TRBV19 and TRBJ2-7, with D perhaps given as TRBD1 or TRBD2 (5 bases each). Germline loops: CDR1 LNHDA, CDR2 SQIVND (reference sequence). The CDR3 loop spans 13 amino acids. Deletions cut 6 bases from V and 0 bases from J, with 9 bases between. CDR3 protein: CASRGRNSYEQYF. CDR3 nucleotide sequence: TGTGCCAGTAGGGGACGGAACTCCTACGAGCAGTACTTC.

Ten or more counts support this clonotype. V gene TRBV4-3 combines with J gene TRBJ1-2; D possibly corresponds to TRBD1 (5 bases). The V gene's germline CDR1 is LGHNA and CDR2 YSLEER. The CDR3 is 16 residues long. V was cut by 0 bases and J by 4 bases, with 15 bases left in between. CDR3 in amino acids: CASSQDRTGAVYGYTF. As DNA, the CDR3 is TGCGCCAGCAGCCAAGATCGCACAGGCGCCGTCTATGGCTACACCTTC.

The chain carries TRBV10-3 and TRBJ2-5; 9 positions match TRBD1. With 4 bases clipped from V and 4 bases from J, the junction kept 4 bases outside the gene matches. Germline loops: CDR1 ENHRY, CDR2 SYGVKD. This CDR3 spans 14 amino acids. CDR3 sequence reads: CAISGQGGGETQYF. The CDR3 nucleotides read TGTGCCATCAGTGGACAGGGGGGAGGAGAGACCCAGTACTTC.

Comments on this clonotype: Being one base from a much bigger clone, this may be a read error. This chain links TRBV9 with TRBJ2-2; no definite D call. V was trimmed by 3 bases and J by 4 bases, leaving 10 bases between them. This CDR3 has 14 residues. Germline loops: CDR1 SGDLS, CDR2 YYNGEE. The CDR3 loop is CASSARTGTGELFF. The CDR3 DNA is TGTGCCAGCAGCGCACGAACCGGCACCGGGGAGCTGTTTTTT.

This clonotype was observed many times. V is TRBV2 and J is TRBJ2-2; TRBD1 or TRBD2 may be the D gene (5 bases each). The CDR3 is 16 residues long. Germline CDR1 is SNHLY and CDR2 is FYNNEI. V lost 6 bases and J 4 bases, leaving 18 bases between the germline ends. The CDR3 here is CASSGSGTRGTGELFF. CDR3 sequence (DNA): TGTGCCAGCAGCGGATCGGGGACCCGAGGCACCGGGGAGCTGTTTTTT.

This clonotype was observed at least ten times. The V call is TRBV28, the J call TRBJ1-2; 10 bases map to TRBD1. Trimming cost V 3 bases and J 1 base; bases outside gene matches: 2. The length of the CDR3 is 15 residues. Germline V CDR1 and CDR2: MDHEN, SYDVKM. For the CDR3, the DNA is TGTGCCAGCAGTTTGACAGGGGGCGGTAACTATGGCTACACCTTC. Amino acids: CASSLTGGGNYGYTF.

The CDR3 sequence: CSASPSPGQGLTEAFF. The DNA of the CDR3 is TGCAGTGCTAGTCCATCACCGGGACAGGGTTTGACTGAAGCTTTCTTT. The chain joins TRBV20-1 to TRBJ1-1; the match to TRBD1 covers 9 bases. CDR3 size: 16 residues. From germline, CDR1 is DFQATT and CDR2 SNEGSKA (reference sequence). V was clipped by 3 bases and J by 5 bases; unmatched bases: 13.

On this clonotype itself: This could be a read error, since a much larger clone is one nucleotide away. The genes are TRBV5-1 and TRBJ1-4; D not resolved. V was pared by 4 bases and J by 3 bases, with 13 bases between. The CDR3 sequence is 15 residues long. Germline CDR1 is SGHRS and CDR2 is YFSETQ. CDR3 in DNA: TGCGCCAGCAGCGGCCCCGGCGCAGCTAATGAAAAACTGTTTTTT. Residues: CASSGPGAANEKLFF.

This clonotype has ten or more counts. This CDR3 reads CASSQDSGGFYGYTF. The CDR3 DNA sequence: TGTGCCAGCAGCCAAGATTCAGGGGGGTTCTATGGCTACACCTTC. The rearrangement links TRBV3-1 to TRBJ1-2; TRBD1 aligns across 7 bases. The CDR3 runs 15 residues. Germline assignment: CDR1 LGHDT and CDR2 YNNKEL (reference sequence). V shed 0 bases and J 4 bases; nucleotides not matched to a gene: 5.

This clonotype has ten or more counts. V gene TRBV2 combines with J gene TRBJ2-7; no clear D gene. The CDR3 totals 16 residues. CDR1 and CDR2 from the germline V gene are SNHLY and FYNNEI. V lost 1 base to trimming and J lost 5 bases, with 18 bases between them. The CDR3 here is CASSEGVWGFDNEQYF. Here the CDR3 DNA reads TGTGCCAGCAGTGAAGGGGTTTGGGGTTTCGATAACGAGCAGTACTTC.

This clonotype was observed many times. This chain links TRBV5-6 with TRBJ2-5, with 7 bases lining up with TRBD1. From germline, CDR1 is SGHDT and CDR2 YYEEEE. This CDR3 contains 14 residues. The J segment lost 2 bases and the V segment lost 4 bases, leaving 5 bases of the junction unmatched. CDR3 sequence reads: CASSQKTGQETQYF. The CDR3 DNA follows: TGTGCCAGCAGCCAAAAGACAGGGCAAGAGACCCAGTACTTC.

In this sample, this clonotype turned up many times. This sequence joins TRBV5-5 and TRBJ2-7; possibly TRBD1 for D (6 bases). Trimming left V 2 bases short and J 0 bases short, with 12 bases between. The length of the CDR3 is 15 residues. The germline CDR1 and CDR2 sequences are SGHKS and YYEKEE (reference sequence). The CDR3 loop reads CASSFRDTVSYEQYF. CDR3 DNA sequence: TGTGCCAGCAGCTTCCGGGACACTGTCTCCTACGAGCAGTACTTC.